The 2 T cell receptor beta chains reported below all come from one sample, sequenced in a study of blood T cell repertoires in COVID-19. Only in-frame clones appear in the TCRdb table, and some are missing; sequencing was by immunoSEQ multiplex PCR. This table has 170,000 or so clones, around nine tenths appearing once. The sequenced sample consisted of peripheral blood. These receptors were obtained from a man aged 40-50 years with active or convalescent COVID-19.

This chain uses TRBV28 with TRBJ1-5, with TRBD1 matching over 7 bases. V gave up 6 bases and J gave up 3 bases; unmatched junction bases: 8. CDR1 and CDR2 from the germline V gene are MDHEN and SYDVKM. There are 15 residues in the CDR3. DNA for the CDR3: TGTGCCAGCAGATCTGGACAGGTGAACAATCAGCCCCAGCATTTT. It yields the protein CASRSGQVNNQPQHF.

V gene TRBV7-3 combines with J gene TRBJ2-6; TRBD1 matches at 7 bases. The CDR3 loop spans 15 amino acids. V lost 4 bases to trimming and J lost 2 bases; unmatched junction nucleotides: 2. Germline loops: CDR1 SGHTA, CDR2 FQGTGA. This CDR3 is CASSYGQAGANVLTF. For the CDR3, the DNA is TGTGCCAGCAGCTACGGACAGGCTGGGGCCAACGTCCTGACTTTC.